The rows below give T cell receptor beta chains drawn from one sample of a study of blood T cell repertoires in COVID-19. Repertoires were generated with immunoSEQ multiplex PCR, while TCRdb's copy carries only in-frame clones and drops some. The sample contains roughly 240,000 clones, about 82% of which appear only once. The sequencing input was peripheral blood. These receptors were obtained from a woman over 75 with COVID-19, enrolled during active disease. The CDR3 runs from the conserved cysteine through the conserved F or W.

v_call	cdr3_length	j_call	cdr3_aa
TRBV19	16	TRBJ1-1	CASHSLSTGRTTEAFF
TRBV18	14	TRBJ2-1	CASSPGLANNEQFF
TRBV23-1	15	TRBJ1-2	CASSQQGQGGDGYTF
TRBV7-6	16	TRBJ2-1	CASSSPGQGFYNEQFF
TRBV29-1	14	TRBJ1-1	CSVETGGSKGEAFF
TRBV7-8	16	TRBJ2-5	CASSPRTSGGEETQYF
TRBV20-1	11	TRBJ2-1	CSARTGLVEFF
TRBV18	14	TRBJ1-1	CASSPGGTNTEAFF
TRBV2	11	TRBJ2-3	CASNRDNTQYF
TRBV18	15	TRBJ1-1	CASSLQGALNTEAFF
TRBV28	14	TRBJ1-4	CASRSSGAAEKLFF
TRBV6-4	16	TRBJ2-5	CASSDSTGQVGGTQYF
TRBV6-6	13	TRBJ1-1	CASSYSPGLEAFF
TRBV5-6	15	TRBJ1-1	CASSLEGVVNTEAFF
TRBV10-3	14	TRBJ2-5	CAISESGAWETQYF
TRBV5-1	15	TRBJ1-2	CASSRTTGGTYGYTF
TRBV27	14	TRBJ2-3	CASRQGSSTDTQYF
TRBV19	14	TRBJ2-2	CASSMASGTGELFF
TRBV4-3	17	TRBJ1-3	CASSQDRFVLSGNTIYF
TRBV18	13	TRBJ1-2	CASSADRNYGYTF
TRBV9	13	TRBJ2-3	CASTGQLTDTQYF
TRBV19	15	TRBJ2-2	CASSTSISVSGELFF
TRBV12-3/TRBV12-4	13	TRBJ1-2	CASSFADNYGYTF
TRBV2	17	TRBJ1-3	CASSYRTGLNSGNTIYF
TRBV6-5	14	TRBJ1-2	CASSDGRDIRGYTF
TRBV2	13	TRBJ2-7	CASSVNRGYEQYF
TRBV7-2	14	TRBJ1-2	CASSSPVANYGYTF
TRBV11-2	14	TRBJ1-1	CASSLAPLSRDAFF
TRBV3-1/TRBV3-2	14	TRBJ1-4	CASSTGQINEKLFF